This TCR beta chain was found in a study of shared clonotypes between healthy human individuals (TCRdb year 2020). About the study as a whole: A couple of women and a few men aged 18 to 49 years were included in the cohort. For each donor, CD4 naive and CD4 memory were each given three plates, CD8 naive was given two plates, and CD8 memory was given one plate. Blood TCR repertoires of four to six healthy adults were deeply sequenced to estimate repertoire size and the extent of clonotype sharing between individuals. Libraries were prepared and TCR repertoires were sequenced by different laboratories using diverse techniques, in order to increase sequencing depth and limit assay-specific biases. Each donor's leukapheresis produced roughly between roughly 0.94 and 9.5 billion PBMCs. Broader findings and caveats from the paper: Sampling was restricted to blood, and TCR repertoires in tissues likely differ from the TCR repertoires found in blood. Higher generation probabilities were observed for clonotypes shared by all four sorted-subset donors than for non-shared clonotypes. Because the study included a small number of donors, the genetic and exposure-history diversity represented was limited. Rarefaction of sorted-subset datasets indicated incomplete sequencing despite the large sequencing depth. Estimated clonotype richness was generally larger for naive than for memory subsets. When a handful of donors were compared, the shared fraction of clonotypes was around 5% for naive CD4, around 3.6% for naive CD8, 2.3% for memory CD4, and around 0.4% for memory CD8. Pairwise subsampling led to the expectation that sequencing depth would affect the degree of clonotype sharing among donors.

On this clone: Its antigen remains unidentified. No quality values exist for individual bases; no much larger clone is one base distant.

Healthy HIV-negative adults with no recently reported acute infections or vaccinations were included as donors. Only Caucasian adults living in Nashville, Tennessee, USA were represented among the donors. CD4+ T cells were enriched by magnetic negative selection, after which naive cells were positively selected on CD45RA and the negative fraction was taken as the memory subset. Blood was collected by leukapheresis, and PBMCs were isolated by Ficoll-Histopaque density gradient centrifugation and then cryopreserved in liquid nitrogen vapor phase. Analytical flow cytometry was used to check the purity and quantity of each magnetically sorted T cell population. Each sorted fraction had its genomic DNA isolated and then quantified by UV absorbance on a Nanodrop 2000c. Using the deep immunoSEQ assay, TCR CDR3 regions were amplified from genomic DNA by multiplex PCR. For each cell subset, the extracted genomic DNA was distributed evenly across all wells of several immunoSEQ 96-well plates, and each plate served as one replicate. For sorted subsets, each replicate PCR was loaded with 200 ng genomic DNA, equivalent to about 30,000 T cell genomes. Purified libraries were quantified with a Qubit 3.0 fluorometer, sized on a Bioanalyzer 2100, and re-quantified with the KAPA Library Quantification kit. A separate single-read 150-cycle Illumina NextSeq 550 flow cell was used to sequence each immunoSEQ 96-well plate. Per the source publication's procedure: Because the immunoSEQ output included only junctional sequences and no quality scores, the filtering could not be the same as the filtering used for full-length reads. To assign V/J genes and CDR3, sequences were annotated against IMGT germline references using PyIR, a Python wrapper for IgBLAST v1.9. Reads were removed for weak V/J assignments (E-value above 1e-6), missing CDR3, stop codons, out-of-frame junctions, or ambiguous translated residues. V3J clonotypes were defined as sequences sharing the same inferred V gene, J gene, and CDR3 amino acid sequence. The percentage overlap between two repertoires was calculated by dividing the number of shared unique clonotypes by the size of the smaller repertoire. Richness of each repertoire was evaluated using RTK rarefaction, the Chao1 estimator, and Recon v2.1 estimates of unobserved clonotypes. Generation probabilities were computed with OLGA for all TCRbeta clonotypes obtained by the gDNA method from four donors. TCRdb obtained this table from immuneACCESS and retained in-frame rearrangements with V and J assigned. These tables miss some clones; where compared with another copy, unresolved V genes account for less than half of the shortfall, and the remainder is unexplained. V, J and clone size are taken as reported in that table, and D and trimming were inferred from the DNA itself. The sample table holds 2 million to 3 million clones, of which roughly 93% were seen once. The leading ten clones occupy approximately 0.35% of the sample.

This clonotype originated in a man between 18 and 35 years old in good health. Some clones in this sample may be carry-over from other donors' samples. Sequencing was carried out using naive CD4+ T cells from PBMCs. The cell subset or site label corresponds to: CD45RA+ positively selected.

The CDR3 protein: CASRHRGYQETQYF. The bases read TGTGCCAGCAGGCACAGGGGGTACCAAGAGACCCAGTACTTC. The rearrangement combines TRBV2 with TRBJ2-5; 8 central bases correspond to TRBD1. V and J are trimmed by 6 bases and 0 bases, and the gene matches miss 3 bases of the junction. Looking up the germline V gene yields CDR1 SNHLY and CDR2 FYNNEI. Reading from cysteine to phenylalanine, the CDR3 counts 14 amino acids. The read is trimmed to its CDR3 DNA, 42 bases read in frame from base 1.